A single sample is the source of the 30 T cell receptor beta chains below, sequenced in a study of T cell responses to AZD1222 COVID-19 vaccine. Repertoires were generated with immunoSEQ multiplex PCR, while TCRdb's copy carries only in-frame clones and drops some. This table has roughly 170,000 clones, 85% to 95% appearing once. This sample comprised peripheral blood, obtained on day 0 of AZD1222 vaccination. These receptors were obtained from an adult in good health.

This chain joins TRBV7-6 and TRBJ2-2, with 14 bases lining up with TRBD2. Per germline, CDR1 SGHVS and CDR2 FNYEAQ. Losses at the gene ends were 5 bases for V and 0 bases for J; bases not matched to a gene: 5. This CDR3 contains 18 residues. The CDR3 loop is CASSARLAGGPNTGELFF. Written as DNA, the CDR3 is TGTGCCAGCAGCGCCCGACTAGCGGGGGGGCCGAACACCGGGGAGCTGTTTTTT. The complete variable domain, with remaining parts taken from reference TRBV7-6 and TRBJ2-2, reads GAGVSQSPRYKVTKRGQDVALRCDPISGHVSLYWYRQALGQGPEFLTYFNYEAQQDKSGLPNDRFSAERPEGSISTLTIQRTEQRDSAMYRCASSARLAGGPNTGELFFGEGSRLTVL.

The chain recombines TRBV5-4 with TRBJ1-3; unclear D gene. Germline V CDR1 and CDR2: SGHNT, YYREEE (reference sequence). The CDR3 has 13 residues. V lost 0 bases to trimming and J lost 2 bases, with 3 bases between them. CDR3 residues: CASSLAPGNTIYF. The CDR3 bases are TGTGCCAGCAGCTTGGCCCCTGGAAACACCATATATTTT.

V is TRBV20-1 and J is TRBJ1-1; D is ambiguous. Trimming shortened V by 5 bases and J by 1 base, and 5 bases separated the two germline ends. This CDR3 is 11 amino acids long. Germline CDR1 DFQATT, CDR2 SNEGSKA (reference sequence). CDR3 in DNA: TGCAGTGCTCTAAGGAACACTGAAGCTTTCTTT. Amino acids: CSALRNTEAFF.

The V gene is TRBV9, the J gene TRBJ1-4, with a possible D match to TRBD1 (5 bases). CDR3 length equals 13 residues. V lost 1 base and J lost 7, with 8 bases in between. From germline, CDR1 is SGDLS and CDR2 YYNGEE. In DNA, the CDR3 is TGTGCCAGCAGCGTATCAGGGACTGAAAAACTGTTTTTT. It specifies CASSVSGTEKLFF.

The genes are TRBV3-1 (or the pseudogene TRBV3-2) and TRBJ1-1; 9 bases line up with TRBD1. This CDR3 spans 13 amino acids. The V and J ends lost 6 bases and 9 bases, in that order; junction bases with no gene match: 8. Per the germline V gene, CDR1 is LGHDT and CDR2 is YNNKEL (reference sequence). The CDR3 here is CASSLNRGRKAFF. In DNA, the CDR3 is TGTGCCAGCAGTTTAAACAGGGGGCGAAAAGCTTTCTTT.

V is TRBV13 and J is TRBJ1-4, with a tentative D call TRBD1 (6 bases). The V gene lost 4 bases and the J gene lost 3 bases, with 9 bases spanning the gap. The CDR3 has 14 residues. The germline gives CDR1 PRHDT, CDR2 FYEKMQ (reference sequence). The CDR3 coding sequence is TGTGCCAGCAGCTCGACAGGACCTAATGAAAAACTGTTTTTT. This sequence encodes CASSSTGPNEKLFF.

This chain links TRBV29-1 with TRBJ2-3; D is ambiguous. CDR3 length: 12 amino acids. Trimming left V 5 bases short and J 1 base short, with 7 bases between. Germline-derived CDR1 and CDR2 are SQVTM and ANQGSEA. CDR3 in DNA: TGCAGCGTTACAACCGGCACAGATACGCAGTATTTT. Protein: CSVTTGTDTQYF.

This chain uses TRBV11-3 with TRBJ2-1, with D possibly TRBD1 on 7 matching bases. The V end was cut by 6 bases, the J end by 9 bases, with 15 bases between. This CDR3 is built from 13 residues. Germline lookup yields CDR1 SGHNT and CDR2 YENEEA. CDR3 nucleotide sequence: TGTGCCAGCAGGTCCAGGGGGGAGCTTGAGCAGTTCTTC. Translating it yields CASRSRGELEQFF.

V is TRBV6-6 and J is TRBJ1-5; 9 nucleotides align to TRBD1. Germline V gene lookup returns CDR1 MNHNY and CDR2 SVGAGI (reference sequence). The CDR3 is 15 amino acids. V lost 4 bases, J lost 6 bases, and 7 bases stayed unmatched. The CDR3 sequence is CASSSGQGTGQPQHF. CDR3 nucleotides: TGTGCCAGCAGTTCGGGACAGGGAACGGGTCAGCCCCAGCATTTT.

This chain uses TRBV13 with TRBJ2-3; tentatively, D is TRBD2 (5 bases). Germline V CDR1 and CDR2: PRHDT, FYEKMQ (reference sequence). The CDR3 extends over 14 amino acids. Trimming removed 5 bases from V and 2 bases from J, with 11 bases in between. DNA of the CDR3: TGTGCCAGCAGCCGTAGCGAGTCCACAGATACGCAGTATTTT. It yields the protein CASSRSESTDTQYF.

This clone was counted only a few times. The V gene is TRBV5-4, the J gene TRBJ1-2; D gene unclear. Trimming removed 2 bases at V and 2 bases at J, with 10 bases between. This CDR3 contains 14 residues. Germline lookup yields CDR1 SGHNT and CDR2 YYREEE (reference sequence). The CDR3 protein is CASSLVGKNYGYTF. In DNA form, the CDR3 reads TGTGCCAGCAGCTTAGTAGGGAAAAACTATGGCTACACCTTC.

This clone is a singleton in its sample. The same CDR3 also results from other DNA sequences found in this sample. The chain recombines TRBV7-9 with TRBJ2-1; TRBD2 aligns across 8 bases. V trimming: 0 bases; J trimming: 4 bases; junction bases outside the gene matches: 5. This CDR3 region has 16 residues. CDR1 SEHNR and CDR2 FQNEAQ come from the germline V gene (reference sequence). The CDR3 spells CASSLALAGTYNEQFF. The CDR3 nucleotides are TGTGCCAGCAGCTTAGCGTTAGCGGGGACTTACAATGAGCAGTTCTTC.

V and J are TRBV7-2 and TRBJ1-1; the match to TRBD1 covers 7 bases. CDR1 is SGHTA and CDR2 is FQGNSA in the germline V gene. CDR3 size: 14 residues. V was clipped by 5 bases and J by 3 bases; unmatched bases: 6. The CDR3 coding sequence is TGTGCCAGCAGCAGACAGGGAAGGGACACTGAAGCTTTCTTT. Translated: CASSRQGRDTEAFF. The full variable domain, completed using reference TRBV7-2 and TRBJ1-1, is GAGVSQSPSNKVTEKGKDVELRCDPISGHTALYWYRQSLGQGLEFLIYFQGNSAPDKSGLPSDRFSAERTGGSVSTLTIQRTQQEDSAVYLCASSRQGRDTEAFFGQGTRLTVV.

This sequence joins TRBV7-8 and TRBJ1-1; 7 bases are shared with TRBD1. The CDR3 is 15 amino acids. The ends lost 5 bases at V and 5 bases at J; junction bases unmatched: 11. CDR1 is SGHVS, CDR2 FQNEAQ, per germline. This CDR3 reads CASSTRQGFSTEAFF. The CDR3 DNA sequence: TGTGCCAGCAGCACCAGACAGGGTTTCAGTACTGAAGCTTTCTTT.

This chain connects TRBV28 to TRBJ1-2; D uncertain. V was shortened by 6 bases and J by 2 bases, with 10 bases between the two germline ends. The CDR3 contains 13 residues. Per germline, CDR1 MDHEN and CDR2 SYDVKM. CDR3 residues: CASRYGVNYGYTF. In DNA form, the CDR3 reads TGTGCCAGCAGGTACGGCGTAAACTATGGCTACACCTTC.

This chain connects TRBV2 to TRBJ2-6; D is uncertain. Looked up from germline, CDR1 is SNHLY and CDR2 is FYNNEI. V lost 8 bases to trimming and J lost 4 bases, with 9 bases between them. The CDR3 has 13 residues. CDR3 region: CASPESGANVLTF. The DNA of the CDR3 is TGTGCCAGCCCGGAGTCAGGGGCCAACGTCCTGACTTTC.

The rearrangement joins TRBV12-3 or TRBV12-4 to TRBJ2-7, with a possible D match to TRBD1 (5 bases). The germline V and J ends were trimmed by 1 base and 4 bases, with 8 bases remaining between them. This CDR3 comprises 13 residues. The CDR3 sequence is CASSLVQGYEQYF. In nucleotides, the CDR3 is TGTGCCAGCAGTTTAGTCCAGGGTTACGAGCAGTACTTC.

This chain links TRBV19 with TRBJ1-2; 7 bases match TRBD1. This CDR3 has 13 residues. The germline gives CDR1 LNHDA, CDR2 SQIVND (reference sequence). V gave up 3 bases and J gave up 4 bases; unmatched junction bases: 2. The CDR3 region is CASSIDRAYGYTF. The CDR3 nucleotides are TGTGCCAGTAGTATCGACAGGGCCTATGGCTACACCTTC.

The CDR3 spells CASSLRETQYF. In nucleotides, the CDR3 is TGTGCCAGCAGCCTCAGGGAGACCCAGTACTTC. This chain connects TRBV3-1 (or the pseudogene TRBV3-2) to TRBJ2-5, with D unresolved. V gave up 4 bases and J gave up 5 bases, with 5 bases separating them. CDR3 size: 11 residues. Germline lookup yields CDR1 LGHDT and CDR2 YNNKEL (reference sequence).

The rearrangement joins TRBV19 to TRBJ1-5; D remains ambiguous. Trimming left V 4 bases short and J 1 base short, with 14 bases between. The CDR3 totals 16 residues. Germline CDR1 is LNHDA and CDR2 is SQIVND (reference sequence). CDR3 region: CASSTWALPSNQPQHF. Written as DNA, the CDR3 is TGTGCCAGTAGTACCTGGGCCTTGCCCAGCAATCAGCCCCAGCATTTT.

The table lists this clone with a few counts. The chain links TRBV11-3 to TRBJ2-1, with D unresolved. The CDR3 covers 12 residues. CDR1 and CDR2 from the germline V gene are SGHNT and YENEEA. Trimming took off 1 base at V and 6 bases at J, with 4 bases between the two ends. The CDR3 sequence is CASSLGFNEQFF. CDR3 coding DNA: TGTGCCAGCAGCTTAGGCTTCAATGAGCAGTTCTTC. Supplemented by reference TRBV11-3 and TRBJ2-1, the full variable domain reads EAGVVQSPRYKIIEKKQPVAFWCNPISGHNTLYWYLQNLGQGPELLIRYENEEAVDDSQLPKDRFSAERLKGVDSTLKIQPAELGDSAVYLCASSLGFNEQFFGPGTRLTVL.

The rearrangement uses TRBV5-4 and TRBJ1-1; 7 nucleotides agree with TRBD1. The CDR3 extends over 14 amino acids. Per the germline V gene, CDR1 is SGHNT and CDR2 is YYREEE (reference sequence). J lost 2 bases, V lost 3 bases, and 4 bases had no gene match. In DNA form, the CDR3 reads TGTGCCAGCAGCTCGACAGGGTACAACACTGAAGCTTTCTTT. Translation: CASSSTGYNTEAFF.

CDR3 DNA: TGTGCCAGCACGTTGACAGGGGGCGCCGGCTATGGCTACACCTTC. Its protein is CASTLTGGAGYGYTF. The chain is built from TRBV2 and TRBJ1-2; 10 bases are shared with TRBD1. V shed 7 bases, J shed 4 bases, and the junction held 9 bases outside the gene matches. The CDR3 has 15 amino acids. The germline gives CDR1 SNHLY, CDR2 FYNNEI.

This CDR3 is CASSIAASNTGELFF. DNA for the CDR3: TGTGCCAGTAGTATAGCAGCTTCGAACACCGGGGAGCTGTTTTTT. This sequence joins TRBV19 and TRBJ2-2, with D uncertain. V shed 1 base and J shed 0 bases, with 6 bases lying between them. The CDR3 length is 15 residues. Germline CDR1 is LNHDA and CDR2 is SQIVND (reference sequence).

This rearrangement joins TRBV5-5 to TRBJ1-3, with a possible D match to TRBD1 (5 bases). From germline, CDR1 is SGHKS and CDR2 YYEKEE (reference sequence). Trimming took 4 bases from V and 0 from J, leaving 11 bases between them. This CDR3 spans 15 amino acids. The CDR3 nucleotides are TGTGCCAGCAGCCGCGGGACGGACTCTGGAAACACCATATATTTT. It yields the protein CASSRGTDSGNTIYF. The full variable domain, its missing parts supplied by reference TRBV5-5 and TRBJ1-3, is DAGVTQSPTHLIKTRGQQVTLRCSPISGHKSVSWYQQVLGQGPQFIFQYYEKEERGRGNFPDRFSARQFPNYSSELNVNALLLGDSALYLCASSRGTDSGNTIYFGEGSWLTVV.

V gene TRBV30 combines with J gene TRBJ1-1; D remains ambiguous. Germline CDR1 is GTSNPN and CDR2 is SVGIG (reference sequence). Trimming left V 3 bases short and J 0 bases short, with 11 bases between. The CDR3 has 14 amino acids. Here the CDR3 reads CAWRIKGMNTEAFF. The DNA of the CDR3 is TGTGCCTGGAGGATCAAGGGAATGAACACTGAAGCTTTCTTT.

The J gene is TRBJ1-1, the V gene TRBV4-1; TRBD1 matches at 7 bases. This CDR3 is built from 14 residues. The junction had 4 bases not matched to a gene; V was cut back by 4 bases and J by 2 bases. The germline CDR1 and CDR2 sequences are MGHRA and YSYEKL. The CDR3 bases are TGCGCCAGCAGCCTGGGACAGCTCAACACTGAAGCTTTCTTT. This sequence encodes CASSLGQLNTEAFF.

The chain links TRBV7-8 to TRBJ2-1, with TRBD2 identical over 8 bases. V trimming: 7 bases; J trimming: 2 bases; junction bases outside the gene matches: 10. The CDR3 has 16 residues. Germline V gene data show CDR1 as SGHVS and CDR2 as FQNEAQ. The CDR3 loop reads CASTAPRGGAYNEQFF. The CDR3 DNA sequence: TGTGCCAGCACGGCACCTCGGGGGGGGGCCTACAATGAGCAGTTCTTC.

The chain recombines TRBV6-4 with TRBJ2-2; D is perhaps TRBD1 (5 bases). This CDR3 has 13 residues. CDR1 is MRHNA and CDR2 is SNTAGT in the germline V gene. V was pared by 5 bases and J by 5 bases, with 9 bases between. CDR3 nucleotide sequence: TGTGCCAGCAGTCCAGACAGTACCGGGGAGCTGTTTTTT. It encodes CASSPDSTGELFF.

The V call is TRBV7-2, the J call TRBJ1-2; D possibly corresponds to TRBD1 (5 bases). Germline loops: CDR1 SGHTA, CDR2 FQGNSA. The CDR3 totals 16 residues. The germline V and J ends were trimmed by 3 bases and 2 bases, with 16 bases remaining between them. The CDR3 reads CASSLLFSGTNYGYTF. Here the CDR3 DNA reads TGTGCCAGCAGCTTGCTCTTCTCAGGGACCAACTATGGCTACACCTTC.